This TCR beta chain was documented in a study of T cells in Graves' hyperthyroidism and ophthalmopathy. Broader study findings: It was a median roughly 6.5 months before onset that the model predicted ophthalmopathy. Appearing also in blood were most of the thyroid clonotypes expanded above 0.001.

As concerns this clonotype: Its antigen remains unidentified.

Trimming removed 3 bases from V and 3 bases from J, with 11 bases in between. This CDR3 is 15 amino acids long. TCR beta CDR3 regions were amplified from RNA. TCR CDR3 underwent first-round RT-PCR with the HTBI primer set. TCRdb reanalysed the multiplex PCR reads using MiXCR and keeps one entry per CDR3 protein. The sample comprises 650,000 to 800,000 distinct CDR3 sequences, approximately 42% of which are singletons, and under 8% rests with the top ten. For the diagnoses, clinical symptoms, serum thyroxine and TRAb, thyroid ultrasound and orbital computed tomography were used. The receptor was isolated from an adult man with Graves' disease, either hyperthyroidism or ophthalmopathy (not recorded which). This sequence joins TRBV7-1 and TRBJ2-2; D gene uncertain. TRBV7-1 is an open reading frame whose function is uncertain. Specimen: peripheral blood or thyroid tissue (not recorded which). CDR3 sequence: CASSSRTLDTGELFF. CDR3 nucleotide sequence: TGTGCCAGCAGCTCCCGGACCTTGGACACCGGGGAGCTGTTTTTT.